Listed here are 19 T cell receptor beta chains from one sample, sequenced in a study of blood T cell repertoires in COVID-19. Produced via immunoSEQ multiplex PCR; TCRdb's table is partial and in-frame only. The table records roughly 200,000 clones, nearly 90% of them present only once. The sequencing sample was made of peripheral blood. The receptors shown here come from a woman in her late teens or twenties who had recovered from COVID-19.

This chain joins TRBV4-3 and TRBJ1-1; no clear D. Deletions cut 0 bases from V and 1 base from J, with 12 bases between. Per germline, CDR1 LGHNA and CDR2 YSLEER. This CDR3 is built from 16 residues. The CDR3, as DNA: TGCGCCAGCAGCCAAGATCGCAGGATATGGAACACTGAAGCTTTCTTT. It is translated as CASSQDRRIWNTEAFF.

This clone was observed a single time. V is TRBV28 and J is TRBJ2-7; 7 bases are a match to TRBD2. Germline V gene sequence: CDR1 MDHEN, CDR2 SYDVKM. The CDR3 covers 15 residues. The V and J ends lost 3 bases and 2 bases, in that order; junction bases with no gene match: 7. The CDR3 DNA reads as TGTGCCAGCAGTTTGGGGCTAGCGGTAACCTACGAGCAGTACTTC. Translated: CASSLGLAVTYEQYF.

The chain combines TRBV5-5 with TRBJ1-5, with D possibly TRBD1 on 6 matching bases. This CDR3 spans 18 amino acids. Germline V lookup: CDR1 SGHKS, CDR2 YYEKEE (reference sequence). Between the trimmed V and J ends, which lost 1 base and 0 bases, there was a span of 17 bases. CDR3 amino acids: CASSLFSTGINSNQPQHF. As DNA, the CDR3 is TGTGCCAGCAGCTTGTTCTCGACAGGCATTAATAGCAATCAGCCCCAGCATTTT.

The rearrangement uses TRBV3-1 (or the pseudogene TRBV3-2) and TRBJ2-5; 11 nucleotides align to TRBD2. Germline V gives CDR1 LGHDT, CDR2 YNNKEL (reference sequence). CDR3 length: 15 amino acids. Trimming took 8 bases from V and 5 from J; bases not matched to a gene: 10. The CDR3 spells CASLLAGGPGETQYF. DNA for the CDR3: TGTGCCAGCCTATTAGCGGGAGGGCCGGGGGAGACCCAGTACTTC.

V is TRBV18 and J is TRBJ2-7, with TRBD1 matching over 8 bases. From germline, CDR1 is KGHSH and CDR2 LQKENI. The ends lost 3 bases at V and 5 bases at J; junction bases unmatched: 9. The CDR3 loop spans 15 amino acids. CDR3 in DNA: TGTGCCAGCTCACCGTCGACAGGGGCGAGGGACGAGCAGTACTTC. Its protein is CASSPSTGARDEQYF. Using reference TRBV18 and TRBJ2-7 for the parts outside the CDR3, the full variable domain is NAGVMQNPRHLVRRRGQEARLRCSPMKGHSHVYWYRQLPEEGLKFMVYLQKENIIDESGMPKERFSAEFPKEGPSILRIQQVVRGDSAAYFCASSPSTGARDEQYFGPGTRLTVT.

The chain recombines TRBV6-2 or TRBV6-3 with TRBJ1-2; D uncertain. Germline lookup yields CDR1 MNHEY and CDR2 SVGEGT. There are 14 residues in the CDR3. V dropped 4 bases and J dropped 8 bases, with 17 bases sitting between them. The chain's CDR3 is CASSWAGNPRGYTF. Here the CDR3 DNA reads TGTGCCAGCAGTTGGGCAGGAAATCCGAGAGGCTACACCTTC.

The chain uses TRBV28 and TRBJ2-5, with D possibly matching TRBD2 (6 bases). Per the germline V gene, CDR1 is MDHEN and CDR2 is SYDVKM. V shed 10 bases and J shed 5 bases, with 14 bases lying between them. This CDR3 is built from 12 residues. The CDR3 spells CATEGYRETQYF. CDR3 in DNA: TGTGCCACGGAGGGGTACCGGGAGACCCAGTACTTC. The full variable domain, completed using reference TRBV28 and TRBJ2-5, is DVKVTQSSRYLVKRTGEKVFLECVQDMDHENMFWYRQDPGLGLRLIYFSYDVKMKEKGDIPEGYSVSREKKERFSLILESASTNQTSMYLCATEGYRETQYFGPGTRLLVL.

The chain joins TRBV5-5 to TRBJ2-7; 9 nucleotides match TRBD2. The CDR3 length is 15 residues. V lost 4 bases, J lost 1 base, and 6 bases stayed unmatched. Germline V CDR1 and CDR2: SGHKS, YYEKEE (reference sequence). CDR3 sequence (DNA): TGTGCCAGCAGCCAGACTAGCGGACGATCCTACGAGCAGTACTTC. This sequence encodes CASSQTSGRSYEQYF.

The V and J genes are TRBV4-3 and TRBJ2-3; possibly TRBD1 for D (5 bases). Trimming shortened V by 2 bases and J by 5 bases, and 23 bases separated the two germline ends. CDR3 length: 18 amino acids. CDR1 and CDR2 from the germline V gene are LGHNA and YSLEER. CDR3 coding DNA: TGCGCCAGCAGCCAACTACCTACAGGATTACATCAGGGAGATACGCAGTATTTT. Translated, it gives CASSQLPTGLHQGDTQYF.

The chain combines TRBV5-1 with TRBJ2-1, with 13 bases fitting TRBD2. The junction had 24 bases not matched to a gene; V was cut back by 6 bases and J by 9 bases. From germline, CDR1 is SGHRS and CDR2 YFSETQ. This CDR3 comprises 20 residues. Written as DNA, the CDR3 is TGCGCCAGCATTTCCGGCCCCGGGACTAGCGGGATACAGACCGGGGGTGAGCAGTTCTTC. This gives the protein CASISGPGTSGIQTGGEQFF.

The chain links TRBV6-2 or TRBV6-3 to TRBJ2-5; 9 nucleotides align to TRBD2. The CDR3 has 16 amino acids. The V segment lost 3 bases and the J segment 5 bases; nucleotides outside the gene matches: 10. Germline CDR1 reads MNHEY; CDR2 reads SVGEGT. The CDR3 DNA follows: TGTGCCAGCAGTTATTCGACTAGCGGAGGGGGGGAGACCCAGTACTTC. This codes for CASSYSTSGGGETQYF.

The rearrangement uses TRBV14 and TRBJ2-2; a possible D gene is TRBD1 (5 bases). V was pared by 5 bases and J by 0 bases, with 10 bases between. The CDR3 contains 15 residues. Germline V gene sequence: CDR1 SGHDN, CDR2 FVKESK. The chain's CDR3 is CASSSGHPNTGELFF. The CDR3 bases are TGTGCCAGCAGCTCCGGACATCCGAACACCGGGGAGCTGTTTTTT.

The chain links TRBV9 to TRBJ2-3; 7 bases are shared with TRBD2. Trimming removed 4 bases from V and 5 bases from J; junction bases left unmatched: 7. The CDR3 is made up of 14 amino acids. Germline V gives CDR1 SGDLS, CDR2 YYNGEE. The chain's CDR3 is CASSLSSGGDTQYF. For the CDR3, the DNA is TGTGCCAGCAGCCTTAGCTCGGGGGGAGATACGCAGTATTTT. Full variable domain (missing parts from reference TRBV9 and TRBJ2-3): DSGVTQTPKHLITATGQRVTLRCSPRSGDLSVYWYQQSLDQGLQFLIQYYNGEERAKGNILERFSAQQFPDLHSELNLSSLELGDSALYFCASSLSSGGDTQYFGPGTRLTVL.

The rearrangement links TRBV28 to TRBJ2-3; 16 bases map to TRBD2. Trimming took 5 bases from V and 2 from J; bases not matched to a gene: 10. The CDR3 totals 19 residues. Germline V gene sequence: CDR1 MDHEN, CDR2 SYDVKM. The CDR3 region has the DNA TGTGCCAGCAGTCAACGAACCGGGACTAGCGGGAGGGTCACAGATACGCAGTATTTT. This encodes CASSQRTGTSGRVTDTQYF.

The genes are TRBV7-9 and TRBJ2-5, with 12 bases matching TRBD2. The germline CDR1 and CDR2 sequences are SEHNR and FQNEAQ (reference sequence). The CDR3 runs 14 residues. The ends lost 5 bases at V and 5 bases at J; junction bases unmatched: 3. The CDR3 DNA is TGTGCCAGCAGCCCCGGACTAGCGGGGGAGACCCAGTACTTC. It yields the protein CASSPGLAGETQYF. Complete variable domain (other parts from reference TRBV7-9 and TRBJ2-5): DTGVSQNPRHKITKRGQNVTFRCDPISEHNRLYWYRQTLGQGPEFLTYFQNEAQLEKSRLLSDRFSAERPKGSFSTLEIQRTEQGDSAMYLCASSPGLAGETQYFGPGTRLLVL.

This clone was observed once. The chain has TRBV18 and TRBJ2-6, with 8 nucleotides matching TRBD2. The CDR3 runs 17 residues. Germline CDR1 KGHSH, CDR2 LQKENI. V was pared by 1 base and J by 2 bases, with 4 bases of the junction left unmatched. The CDR3 here is CASSPLQAGAGANVLTF. In DNA form, the CDR3 reads TGTGCCAGCTCACCACTTCAAGCGGGAGCTGGGGCCAACGTCCTGACTTTC.

V usage is TRBV29-1 and J usage is TRBJ2-7, with D possibly being TRBD2 (5 bases). The germline V gene has CDR1 SQVTM and CDR2 ANQGSEA. The germline V and J ends were trimmed by 3 bases and 9 bases, with 15 bases remaining between them. This CDR3 is built from 12 residues. This CDR3 is CSVELGSRLQYF. DNA for the CDR3: TGCAGCGTTGAGTTAGGGAGCCGGCTGCAGTACTTC.

The chain uses TRBV27 and TRBJ2-1; a weak D match, TRBD1 (7 bases). Trimming pared 6 bases from V and 6 bases from J, leaving 15 bases between. The CDR3 is 14 amino acids. Germline CDR1 MNHEY, CDR2 SMNVEV (reference sequence). The CDR3 DNA reads TGTGCCAGCAGGGGGGCAGGGGGAGGCAATGAGCAGTTCTTC. The encoded protein is CASRGAGGGNEQFF.

This chain uses TRBV19 with TRBJ2-3, with 7 positions matching TRBD1. CDR3 length equals 13 residues. J was trimmed by 4 bases and V by 6 bases; bases with no gene match: 4. CDR1 LNHDA and CDR2 SQIVND come from the germline V gene (reference sequence). CDR3 in DNA: TGTGCCAGTAGCCCCGACAGGGCAGATACGCAGTATTTT. Protein sequence: CASSPDRADTQYF. The variable domain in full, completed from reference TRBV19 and TRBJ2-3, reads DGGITQSPKYLFRKEGQNVTLSCEQNLNHDAMYWYRQDPGQGLRLIYYSQIVNDFQKGDIAEGYSVSREKKESFPLTVTSAQKNPTAFYLCASSPDRADTQYFGPGTRLTVL.